Below are 32 T cell receptor beta chains sequenced from a single sample in a study of control samples from healthy donors and cancer patients. Clones were sequenced by immunoSEQ multiplex PCR, and TCRdb holds only the in-frame ones, with some missing. This sample yields around 130,000 clones, of which approximately 90% are seen a single time; about 2.5% belongs to the top ten. The sequenced sample was blood. These receptors were obtained from a man in his late teens or twenties in good health.

This sequence joins TRBV5-1 and TRBJ2-3, with 10 bases fitting TRBD2. V was clipped by 0 bases and J by 4 bases; unmatched bases: 5. The CDR3 totals 16 residues. Germline CDR1 is SGHRS and CDR2 is YFSETQ. In DNA, the CDR3 is TGCGCCAGCAGCTTGGCAGCGGGAGGGCCGGCAGATACGCAGTATTTT. Amino acid sequence: CASSLAAGGPADTQYF. The whole variable domain, remainder taken from reference TRBV5-1 and TRBJ2-3, is KAGVTQTPRYLIKTRGQQVTLSCSPISGHRSVSWYQQTPGQGLQFLFEYFSETQRNKGNFPGRFSGRQFSNSRSEMNVSTLELGDSALYLCASSLAAGGPADTQYFGPGTRLTVL.

The chain employs TRBV6-5 and TRBJ2-7; maybe TRBD1 (5 bases). The germline V gene encodes CDR1 MNHEY and CDR2 SVGAGI. V was clipped by 7 bases and J by 2 bases, with 12 bases between them. CDR3 length equals 13 residues. DNA of the CDR3: TGTGCCAGCATGAAAACGGACACCTACGAGCAGTACTTC. It is translated as CASMKTDTYEQYF.

This chain joins TRBV5-6 and TRBJ2-1, with a possible D match to TRBD2 (6 bases). Between the trimmed V and J ends, which lost 0 bases and 4 bases, there was a span of 11 bases. The length of the CDR3 is 15 residues. Germline V gene sequence: CDR1 SGHDT, CDR2 YYEEEE. CDR3 nucleotides: TGTGCCAGCAGCTTGGTTTCGGGAGTTTACAATGAGCAGTTCTTC. Amino acid sequence: CASSLVSGVYNEQFF.

CDR3 residues: CASSPSAGVPHEQYV. The CDR3 coding sequence is TGTGCCAGCAGCCCTTCGGCGGGAGTCCCCCACGAGCAGTACGTC. The V call is TRBV7-9, the J call TRBJ2-7; TRBD2 aligns across 7 bases. This CDR3 region has 15 residues. Germline V gene lookup returns CDR1 SEHNR and CDR2 FQNEAQ (reference sequence). Trimming at V came to 5 bases and at J to 5 bases, leaving 12 bases not matched to a gene.

The chain links TRBV19 to TRBJ1-1, with a tentative D call TRBD1 (5 bases). This CDR3 spans 14 amino acids. Germline V gene data show CDR1 as LNHDA and CDR2 as SQIVND (reference sequence). V shed 7 bases and J shed 2 bases, with 14 bases lying between them. For the CDR3, the DNA is TGTGCCAGTACGCGGAGGGACTCCAACACTGAAGCTTTCTTT. It encodes CASTRRDSNTEAFF.

This clone was seen more than once but under ten times. The chain couples TRBV15 to TRBJ2-7; TRBD1 or TRBD2 may be the D gene (5 bases each). Trimming left V 0 bases short and J 5 bases short, with 8 bases between. This CDR3 comprises 13 residues. The germline V gene encodes CDR1 LNHNV and CDR2 YYDKDF (reference sequence). The CDR3: CATSRDLGDEQYV. The CDR3, as DNA: TGTGCCACCAGCAGAGATTTGGGGGACGAGCAGTACGTC.

The V call is TRBV2, the J call TRBJ2-3; TRBD2 matches at 7 bases. Trimming removed 6 bases from V and 1 base from J; junction bases left unmatched: 10. Per the germline V gene, CDR1 is SNHLY and CDR2 is FYNNEI. The CDR3 runs 16 residues. The CDR3: CASRVGGGKGTDTQYF. The CDR3 DNA reads TGTGCCAGCAGGGTTGGCGGGGGAAAAGGCACAGATACGCAGTATTTT.

The chain recombines TRBV5-6 with TRBJ2-3; D possibly corresponds to TRBD1 (6 bases). Germline V gives CDR1 SGHDT, CDR2 YYEEEE. There are 15 residues in the CDR3. Trimming pared 5 bases from V and 0 bases from J, leaving 13 bases between. The CDR3 sequence: CASRIQGTSTDTQYF. The CDR3 DNA reads TGTGCCAGCAGAATCCAGGGGACAAGCACAGATACGCAGTATTTT.

The rearrangement uses TRBV25-1 and TRBJ1-2; possibly TRBD1 for D (5 bases). Germline values: CDR1 MGHDK, CDR2 SYGVNS. Trimming pared 2 bases from V and 7 bases from J, leaving 17 bases between. The CDR3 has 15 residues. For the CDR3, the DNA is TGTGCCAGCAGTGAAGATAACTATTGGGGGGGTGGCTACACCTTC. This sequence encodes CASSEDNYWGGGYTF.

The rearrangement uses TRBV4-1 and TRBJ2-6; the D is unclear. Per germline, CDR1 MGHRA and CDR2 YSYEKL. Trimming cost V 1 base and J 2 bases, with 3 bases left between them. This CDR3 spans 14 amino acids. In DNA form, the CDR3 reads TGCGCCAGCAGCCAAGTTGCTGGGGCCAACGTCCTGACTTTC. Encoded protein: CASSQVAGANVLTF.

V is TRBV2 and J is TRBJ2-1, with 11 bases aligning to TRBD2. Germline CDR1 SNHLY, CDR2 FYNNEI. The J segment lost 4 bases and the V segment lost 8 bases, leaving 4 bases of the junction unmatched. There are 14 residues in the CDR3. CDR3 in DNA: TGTGCCAGCGAGACTAGCGGGATGTACAATGAGCAGTTCTTC. This sequence encodes CASETSGMYNEQFF.

The chain joins TRBV4-3 to TRBJ1-6; D not certain. Germline V gene sequence: CDR1 LGHNA, CDR2 YSLEER. This CDR3 spans 17 amino acids. V was cut by 0 bases and J by 3 bases, with 12 bases left in between. Here the CDR3 DNA reads TGCGCCAGCAGCCAAGACCCTCGAAGCGTCTATAATTCACCCCTCCACTTT. This translates into CASSQDPRSVYNSPLHF.

The count of this clone is one. The chain combines TRBV3-1 (or the pseudogene TRBV3-2) with TRBJ2-1; tentatively, D is TRBD2 (7 bases). The CDR3 has 16 amino acids. V was trimmed by 0 bases and J by 2 bases, leaving 11 bases between them. Germline assignment: CDR1 LGHDT and CDR2 YNNKEL (reference sequence). The CDR3 is CASSQDPGGPYNEQFF. The CDR3 DNA sequence: TGTGCCAGCAGCCAAGATCCGGGGGGCCCCTACAATGAGCAGTTCTTC.

The rearrangement joins TRBV12-3 or TRBV12-4 to TRBJ1-4; no reliable D call. The CDR3 spans 11 residues. The V end lost 6 bases, the J end lost 4 bases, and 3 bases lay between the germline ends. The CDR3 DNA is TGTGCCAGCAGGAGTAATGAAAAACTGTTTTTT. The encoded protein is CASRSNEKLFF.

There are a few counts of this clone. The V and J genes are TRBV25-1 and TRBJ2-2, with TRBD1 matching 10 bases. The CDR3 sequence is 14 residues long. Germline V gene data show CDR1 as MGHDK and CDR2 as SYGVNS. V gave up 3 bases and J gave up 7 bases; unmatched junction bases: 2. As DNA, the CDR3 is TGTGCCAGCAGTGACTGGACAGGGGGCGGGGAGCTGTTTTTT. It yields the protein CASSDWTGGGELFF.

The J gene is TRBJ2-7, the V gene TRBV5-1; D perhaps matches TRBD1 (5 bases). The CDR3 length is 15 residues. The V gene lost 3 bases and the J gene lost 7 bases, with 20 bases spanning the gap. In germline, CDR1 is SGHRS, CDR2 YFSETQ. CDR3 sequence: CASSSAGGALGEQYF. Here the CDR3 DNA reads TGCGCCAGCAGCTCCGCCGGTGGGGCCCTTGGGGAGCAGTACTTC.

CDR3 DNA sequence: TGTGCCAGCAGTTCCGGACCGAAACAAGAGACCCAGTACTTC. It encodes CASSSGPKQETQYF. The chain uses TRBV6-2 or TRBV6-3 and TRBJ2-5; D is ambiguous. Germline V lookup: CDR1 MNHEY, CDR2 SVGEGT. This CDR3 spans 14 amino acids. The ends were cut back, 4 bases at V and 2 bases at J, with 11 bases in the middle.

The chain uses TRBV2 and TRBJ1-6; D is uncertain. From germline, CDR1 is SNHLY and CDR2 FYNNEI. This CDR3 comprises 15 residues. V was cut by 4 bases and J by 5 bases, with 12 bases left in between. CDR3 in DNA: TGTGCCAGCAGTGCGTCCCCAGAAAATAATTCACCCCTCCACTTT. Its protein product is CASSASPENNSPLHF.

In its sample, this clone was seen once. J is TRBJ2-3 and V is TRBV9; 10 positions match TRBD2. Germline V gives CDR1 SGDLS, CDR2 YYNGEE. Trimming removed 1 base from V and 2 bases from J; junction bases left unmatched: 1. CDR3 length: 15 amino acids. The CDR3 reads CASSVLAGATDTQYF. The CDR3 coding sequence is TGTGCCAGCAGCGTACTAGCGGGGGCCACAGATACGCAGTATTTT.

This clone was recorded once. The rearrangement uses TRBV7-2 and TRBJ1-2; no definite D call. The CDR3 is 14 amino acids. The germline V gene encodes CDR1 SGHTA and CDR2 FQGNSA. The ends were cut back, 1 base at V and 5 bases at J, with 11 bases in the middle. Written as DNA, the CDR3 is TGTGCCAGCAGCTTAGACAGTTTACTTTATGGCTACACCTTC. As protein: CASSLDSLLYGYTF.

The CDR3: CASSQRGLPYNEQFF. CDR3 DNA: TGTGCCAGCAGCCAGCGGGGACTACCCTACAATGAGCAGTTCTTC. This chain uses TRBV3-1 (or the pseudogene TRBV3-2) with TRBJ2-1; 7 bases align to TRBD2. The CDR3 has 15 amino acids. The junction had 4 bases not matched to a gene; V was cut back by 3 bases and J by 2 bases. Germline V gene data show CDR1 as LGHDT and CDR2 as YNNKEL (reference sequence).

The V call is TRBV5-4, the J call TRBJ2-2, with 9 bases aligning to TRBD2. After removal of 7 bases from V and 4 bases from J, the junction contained 5 bases not matched to a gene. CDR1 and CDR2 from the germline V gene are SGHNT and YYREEE (reference sequence). The CDR3 is made up of 14 amino acids. CDR3 region: CASGSGRSTGELFF. Here the CDR3 DNA reads TGTGCCAGCGGGAGCGGGAGGAGCACCGGGGAGCTGTTTTTT.

V and J are TRBV5-1 and TRBJ1-2; possibly TRBD1 for D (5 bases). The V gene's germline CDR1 is SGHRS and CDR2 YFSETQ. V was shortened by 0 bases and J by 2 bases, with 8 bases between the two germline ends. The CDR3 sequence is 14 residues long. The CDR3 nucleotides read TGCGCCAGCAGCTTGGAACAGGCCAACTATGGCTACACCTTC. Translated, it gives CASSLEQANYGYTF.

The chain couples TRBV5-8 to TRBJ2-2; no clear D. The germline V and J ends were trimmed by 1 base and 1 base, with 8 bases remaining between them. Germline CDR1 and CDR2: SGHTS and YDEGEE. The CDR3 runs 15 residues. CDR3: CASSLFDRNTGELFF. The CDR3 DNA reads TGTGCCAGCAGCTTGTTCGACCGGAACACCGGGGAGCTGTTTTTT. Full variable domain (missing parts from reference TRBV5-8 and TRBJ2-2): EAGVTQSPTHLIKTRGQQATLRCSPISGHTSVYWYQQALGLGLQFLLWYDEGEERNRGNFPPRFSGRQFPNYSSELNVNALELEDSALYLCASSLFDRNTGELFFGEGSRLTVL.

The chain is built from TRBV27 and TRBJ2-7; D gene uncertain. Trimming left V 7 bases short and J 3 bases short, with 28 bases between. The CDR3 has 18 amino acids. The germline gives CDR1 MNHEY, CDR2 SMNVEV (reference sequence). The CDR3 loop reads CASTINGRDPRGFYEQYV. The CDR3 nucleotides read TGTGCCAGCACCATTAATGGGCGAGACCCGCGTGGATTCTACGAGCAGTACGTC.

The V and J genes are TRBV6-1 and TRBJ1-5; D unclear. CDR1 is MNHNS, CDR2 SASEGT, per germline. Trimming pared 2 bases from V and 4 bases from J, leaving 12 bases between. CDR3 size: 15 residues. This CDR3 is CASSELSRLNQPQHF. The CDR3 DNA reads TGTGCCAGCAGTGAATTGAGTAGACTGAATCAGCCCCAGCATTTT.

This clone occurred many times. V usage is TRBV2 and J usage is TRBJ1-3, with D uncertain. V shed 8 bases and J shed 4 bases, with 15 bases lying between them. The germline V gene encodes CDR1 SNHLY and CDR2 FYNNEI. The CDR3 runs to 14 residues. CDR3 DNA: TGTGCCAGCGTTGGGGAGCCTCTAGGAAACACCATATATTTT. This sequence encodes CASVGEPLGNTIYF.

The chain is built from TRBV28 and TRBJ2-5, with D hard to call. CDR3 length: 12 amino acids. V gave up 7 bases and J gave up 7 bases, with 13 bases separating them. Germline lookup yields CDR1 MDHEN and CDR2 SYDVKM. The CDR3 bases are TGTGCCAGCAACCTCCGGGTGGGGACCCAGTACTTC. The encoded protein is CASNLRVGTQYF.

The chain employs TRBV21-1 and TRBJ2-7; TRBD1 is the table's D call and was not checked against the DNA. TRBV21-1 constitutes a pseudogene. The CDR3 runs 18 residues. The CDR3 reads CASSKGQGVYPHPSEQYF. CDR3 sequence (DNA): TGTGCCAGCAGCAAAGGACAGGGGGTTTATCCGCACCCCTCCGAGCAGTACTTC.

V gene TRBV5-4 combines with J gene TRBJ2-1, with 8 bases aligning to TRBD1. The V segment lost 2 bases and the J segment 8 bases; nucleotides outside the gene matches: 6. The CDR3 has 14 amino acids. The V gene's germline CDR1 is SGHNT and CDR2 YYREEE (reference sequence). In DNA form, the CDR3 reads TGTGCCAGCAGCTTTTTCCAGGGGGCAGATGAGCAGTTCTTC. Its translation: CASSFFQGADEQFF.

The V call is TRBV12-3 or TRBV12-4, the J call TRBJ2-7; D gene unclear. CDR3 length: 13 amino acids. Trimming took off 6 bases at V and 0 bases at J, with 9 bases between the two ends. The CDR3 bases are TGTGCCAGCAGCCTCCATTCCTCCTACGAGCAGTACGTC. It codes for CASSLHSSYEQYV.

The gene calls are TRBV6-1 and TRBJ1-4; 12 nucleotides agree with TRBD1. There are 15 residues in the CDR3. Germline V gene lookup returns CDR1 MNHNS and CDR2 SASEGT. Losses at the gene ends were 2 bases for V and 10 bases for J; bases not matched to a gene: 5. CDR3 bases: TGTGCCAGCAGTGAATTGGGGACAGGGGGCGGAAAACTGTTTTTT. This sequence encodes CASSELGTGGGKLFF.